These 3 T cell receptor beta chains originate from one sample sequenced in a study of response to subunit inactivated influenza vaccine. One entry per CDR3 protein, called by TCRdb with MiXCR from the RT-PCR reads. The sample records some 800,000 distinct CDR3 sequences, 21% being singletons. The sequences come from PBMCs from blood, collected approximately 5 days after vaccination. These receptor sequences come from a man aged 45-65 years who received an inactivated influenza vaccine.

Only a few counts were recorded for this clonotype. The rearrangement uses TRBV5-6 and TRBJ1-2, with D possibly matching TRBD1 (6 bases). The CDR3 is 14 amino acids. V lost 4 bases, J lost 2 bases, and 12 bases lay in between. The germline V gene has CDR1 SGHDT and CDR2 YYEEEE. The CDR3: CASSQRTVNYGYTF. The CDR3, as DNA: TGTGCCAGCAGCCAAAGGACAGTCAACTATGGCTACACCTTC.

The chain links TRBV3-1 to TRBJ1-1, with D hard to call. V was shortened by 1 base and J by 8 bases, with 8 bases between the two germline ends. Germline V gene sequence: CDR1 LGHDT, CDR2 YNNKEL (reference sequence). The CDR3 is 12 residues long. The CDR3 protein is CASSQVTREAFF. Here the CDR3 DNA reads TGTGCCAGCAGCCAAGTCACCAGAGAAGCTTTCTTT.

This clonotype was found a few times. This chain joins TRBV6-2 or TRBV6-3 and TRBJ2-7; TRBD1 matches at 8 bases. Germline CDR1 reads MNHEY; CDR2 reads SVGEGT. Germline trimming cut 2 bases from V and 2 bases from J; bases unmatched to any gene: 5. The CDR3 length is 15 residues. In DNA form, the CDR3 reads TGTGCCAGCAGTTACAGACAGGGGAGCCCCTACGAGCAGTACTTC. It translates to CASSYRQGSPYEQYF.